This T cell receptor beta chain was identified during a study of blood T cell repertoires in COVID-19. Study-level background: COVID-19 samples collected from the United States, Italy and Spain covered acute and convalescent phases. T cells, B-cell-depleted T cells, or PBMCs supplied cDNA or gDNA.

The CDR3 extends over 14 amino acids. V gave up 3 bases and J gave up 4 bases; unmatched junction bases: 4. Germline V CDR1 and CDR2: SGHTA, FQGTGA. Per the original data handling: Researchers report that nucleated cell counts were estimated from reference gene primer amplification. Using immunoSEQ multiplex PCR, the repertoire was profiled, and TCRdb retains in-frame clones only, with some absent. V and J calls and clone size follow that table, whereas D and trimming were derived from the DNA. The data contain about 250,000 clones, around 88% of them singletons. What was sequenced was peripheral blood. This receptor was taken from a man aged 35-49 years with active or convalescent COVID-19. V gene TRBV7-3 combines with J gene TRBJ2-7, with 9 bases aligning to TRBD1. The CDR3 loop reads CASSLDRGVYEQYF. For the CDR3, the DNA is TGTGCCAGCAGCTTGGACAGGGGTGTATACGAGCAGTACTTC. Full variable domain (outside the CDR3, taken from reference TRBV7-3 and TRBJ2-7): GAGVSQTPSNKVTEKGKYVELRCDPISGHTALYWYRQSLGQGPEFLIYFQGTGAADDSGLPNDRFFAVRPEGSVSTLKIQRTERGDSAVYLCASSLDRGVYEQYFGPGTRLTVT.